This TCR beta chain derives from a study of T-cell reconstitution after alpha-beta-depleted transplantation in children. This clonotype was detected many times. CDR1 is LNHDA, CDR2 SQIVND, per germline (reference sequence). The CDR3 is 17 amino acids. The ends were cut back, 0 bases at V and 8 bases at J, with 20 bases in the middle. TCRbeta library preparation incorporated unique molecular identifiers. TCRdb recomputed calls from the PCR reads with MiXCR, one row per CDR3 protein. The sample carries roughly 120,000 distinct CDR3 sequences, about 9.4% recorded once. The chain employs TRBV19 and TRBJ2-1; TRBD2 is a possible D gene (5 bases). The source material was PBMCs from the stem cell graft donor, sampled from the stem cell graft. The clonotype comes from a human donor who donated a stem cell graft to a child with acute lymphoblastic leukemia. CDR3: CASSIDKAKVVEDEQFF. The CDR3 DNA sequence: TGTGCCAGTAGTATAGACAAGGCCAAGGTAGTGGAGGATGAGCAGTTCTTC.